Listed below are T cell receptor beta chains from one sample, sequenced in a study of blood T cells in healthy people across ages. In TCRdb, the 5' RACE reads were re-called with MiXCR into one record per CDR3 protein. The data contain around 1,700,000 distinct CDR3 sequences, 25% to 30% of them singletons. Sequenced sample: blood. All receptors derive from a woman aged 25 to 39 in good health. Both conserved end residues are part of each CDR3. D genes are given only for firm matches. Clone size appears in some rows only: once, few, many, or a class for an expanded clone.

size,J,V,D,DNA,CDR3
many,TRBJ2-1,TRBV7-9,TRBD2,TGTGCCAGCAGCCCAGGGACTAGCGGGAGCGAGCAGTTCTTC,CASSPGTSGSEQFF
.,TRBJ1-1,TRBV18,.,TGTGCCAGCTCACCAGCAGGTCACACTGAAGCTTTCTTT,CASSPAGHTEAFF
few,TRBJ2-7,TRBV6-1,TRBD1,TGTGCCAGCAGTCCCAAGGACAGGGCGCCCCAAACCTACGAGCAGTACTTC,CASSPKDRAPQTYEQYF
many,TRBJ2-7,TRBV2,.,TGTGCCAGCGGGGGCTACGAGCAGTACTTC,CASGGYEQYF
many,TRBJ2-1,TRBV25-1,.,TGTGCCAGCAGTGATAGGTGGGTCCCCTACAATGAGCAGTTCTTC,CASSDRWVPYNEQFF
many,TRBJ2-3,TRBV7-2,.,TGTGCCAGCAGTTACGGCAATCGGGGTCCAGATACGCAGTATTTT,CASSYGNRGPDTQYF
.,TRBJ1-2,TRBV20-1,.,TGCAGTGCTAGGGGGGATGGCTACACCTTC,CSARGDGYTF
few,TRBJ2-5,TRBV20-1,.,TGCAGTGCTAAAGGGGGAGGTATGGAGACCCAGTACTTC,CSAKGGGMETQYF
many,TRBJ2-7,TRBV5-1,TRBD2,TGCGCCAGCAGCTTGGACCCGCGGGGGGTCGCGGAGCAGTACTTC,CASSLDPRGVAEQYF
.,TRBJ2-4,TRBV30,.,TGTGCCTGGAGTGTAGGCTTGGGAAACATTCAGTACTTC,CAWSVGLGNIQYF
.,TRBJ1-2,TRBV12-3/TRBV12-4,TRBD1,TGTGCCAGCACCCTAACGACAGGGTACGTTGATGGCTACACCTTC,CASTLTTGYVDGYTF
once,TRBJ2-1,TRBV4-1,.,TGCGCCAGCAGCCGGACTCCAGGGTCCTACAATGAGCAGTTCTTC,CASSRTPGSYNEQFF
.,TRBJ1-2,TRBV5-5,TRBD1,TGTGCCAGCAGCTTGGTGGGGACAGGGGATGGCTACACCTTC,CASSLVGTGDGYTF
few,TRBJ2-3,TRBV20-1,TRBD1,TGCAGTGCTAGAGGACAGGGCGACTCAGATACGCAGTATTTT,CSARGQGDSDTQYF
many,TRBJ2-7,TRBV7-2,TRBD1,TGTGCCAGCAGCACATGGACAGGGGGCAACTACGAGCAGTACTTC,CASSTWTGGNYEQYF
.,TRBJ2-7,TRBV12-5,.,TGTGCTAGTGGTCCCGCTCAGGAAAGTCAGAACGAGCAGTACTTC,CASGPAQESQNEQYF
once,TRBJ2-5,TRBV20-1,TRBD2,TGCAGTGCTAGATTGGGAGGAGCGGGATTGGAGACCCAGTACTTC,CSARLGGAGLETQYF
few,TRBJ1-5,TRBV29-1,.,TGCAGCTCCGGCGAGGGGAGATCAGGGCCCCAGCATTTT,CSSGEGRSGPQHF
few,TRBJ2-6,TRBV15,TRBD1,TGTGCCACCAGCCCCCGGGACAGGGTAGCTGGGGCCGACGTCCTGACTTTC,CATSPRDRVAGADVLTF
few,TRBJ2-1,TRBV5-1,.,TGCGCCAGCAGCTCTAGCGGGACAGGGCAGTTCTTC,CASSSSGTGQFF
many,TRBJ2-5,TRBV11-2,.,TGTGCCAGCAGCTTAGCAGGGGGGGCTGGAGAGACCCAGTACTTC,CASSLAGGAGETQYF
few,TRBJ2-1,TRBV30,.,TGTGCCTGGAGGAGTAGGGATGAGCAGTTCTTC,CAWRSRDEQFF
.,TRBJ2-5,TRBV7-9,TRBD2,TGTGCCAGCAGCTTAGCGCGGATAGCGGGAGGAGGCGAGACCCAGTACTTC,CASSLARIAGGGETQYF
few,TRBJ2-1,TRBV7-2,TRBD2,TGTGCCAGCAGCCCCCAGCAGCGGGAGGGTGAGCAGTTCTTC,CASSPQQREGEQFF
.,TRBJ2-1,TRBV27,TRBD2,TGTGCCAGCAGTCCTTGGACTAGCGGGAGGGCCTATGAGCAGTTCTTC,CASSPWTSGRAYEQFF
few,TRBJ1-5,TRBV20-1,.,TGCAGTGCTAGAGATATCCGGTATAGCAATCAGCCCCAGCATTTT,CSARDIRYSNQPQHF
.,TRBJ2-2,TRBV29-1,TRBD1,TGCAGCGTCATCAGGGGGTTGAACACCGGGGAGCTGTTTTTT,CSVIRGLNTGELFF
many,TRBJ1-2,TRBV30,.,TGTGCCTGGAGCGATCACAGAGGCTATGGCTACACCTTC,CAWSDHRGYGYTF
.,TRBJ2-7,TRBV7-2,.,TGTGCCAGTAGCTTGGGACCCTCAGGATGCTACGGGCAGTACTTC,CASSLGPSGCYGQYF
once,TRBJ1-2,TRBV4-1,.,TGCGCCAGCAGCCAAGCTGGGGAGGGAGGGAACTATGGCTACACCTTC,CASSQAGEGGNYGYTF
.,TRBJ1-5,TRBV15,.,TGTGCCACCAGCAGAGACCGAGACAATCAGCCCCGGCATTTT,CATSRDRDNQPRHF
few,TRBJ2-5,TRBV7-9,TRBD2,TGTGCCAGCAGCTTAGCACGGACTAGCGTTGAGACCCAGTACTTC,CASSLARTSVETQYF
few,TRBJ2-1,TRBV6-6,.,TGTGCCAGCAGTTACTCCCGGGACAATGAGCAGTTCTTC,CASSYSRDNEQFF
few,TRBJ2-3,TRBV6-6,TRBD2,TGTGCCAGCACCCAGGCCGGGGGGGATACGCAGTATTTT,CASTQAGGDTQYF
.,TRBJ2-2,TRBV20-1,.,TGCAGTGCTAAAAACATGGGTCCCGGGGAGCTGTTTTTT,CSAKNMGPGELFF
.,TRBJ2-7,TRBV7-6,.,TGTGCCAGCGGGCTCCGGGCGGGTTCCTACGAGCAGTACTTC,CASGLRAGSYEQYF
.,TRBJ1-2,TRBV10-3,.,TGTGCCATCAGCCTAGGAGTTGGGGGGGCCGGAGGCTACACCTTC,CAISLGVGGAGGYTF
.,TRBJ2-3,TRBV20-1,.,TGCAGTGCTAGAGGCCAGGGAGATACGCAGTATTTT,CSARGQGDTQYF
.,TRBJ2-1,TRBV7-9,TRBD2,TGTGCCAGCAGCTTGGAGCGGGAGAAGGATGAGCAGTTCTTC,CASSLEREKDEQFF
.,TRBJ2-3,TRBV10-2,TRBD1,TGCGCCAGCAACTTTGGCAGGGGGCCCACAGATACGCAGTATTTT,CASNFGRGPTDTQYF
.,TRBJ2-7,TRBV20-1,TRBD2,TGCGGTGCTAGAGACCCCCGTGGGCTAGCGGGAGCCTGCGAGCAGTACTTC,CGARDPRGLAGACEQYF
few,TRBJ1-5,TRBV29-1,.,TGCAGCGTCGTACCGGGTTTCAATCAGCCCCAGCATTTT,CSVVPGFNQPQHF
few,TRBJ2-1,TRBV6-6,.,TGTGCCAGCAGAACCCTAAGGGACGGCAATGAGCAGTTCTTC,CASRTLRDGNEQFF
few,TRBJ1-6,TRBV7-2,.,TGTGCCAGCAGCTTAGCGTTAGGGGTACGGTCACCCCTCCACTTT,CASSLALGVRSPLHF
many,TRBJ1-1,TRBV27,TRBD1,TGTGCCAGCAGGGACAGGGGGACTGAAGCTTTCTTT,CASRDRGTEAFF
few,TRBJ2-1,TRBV6-5,.,TGTGCCAGCGGGTACCCCGGCGATGAGCAGTTCTTC,CASGYPGDEQFF
.,TRBJ1-2,TRBV12-3/TRBV12-4,.,TGTGCCAGCAGTTTAGGGTACAGGGATGGCTACACCTTC,CASSLGYRDGYTF
.,TRBJ2-3,TRBV29-1,TRBD2,TGCAGCGGACGACTAGCGGGGGGCACAGATACGCAGTATTTT,CSGRLAGGTDTQYF
few,TRBJ1-5,TRBV10-3,.,TGTGCCATCAGTGAGTCTATCAGGGTCGATCAGCCCCAGCATTTT,CAISESIRVDQPQHF
.,TRBJ2-4,TRBV5-5,TRBD1,TGTGCCAGCAGCTTGGCCGCCTATCTACAGGGGATAGGAAACATTCAGTACTTC,CASSLAAYLQGIGNIQYF
few,TRBJ2-3,TRBV30,.,TGTGCCTGGAGTGTATACACAGATACGCAGTATTTT,CAWSVYTDTQYF
once,TRBJ2-3,TRBV29-1,TRBD2,TGCAGCGTTGAAGACCGACCAGCGGGAGGGCCGGGGACAACAGATACGCAGTATTTT,CSVEDRPAGGPGTTDTQYF
.,TRBJ2-7,TRBV18,.,TGTGCCAGCTCAAGTGAGGGAGTCTACGAGCAGTACTTC,CASSSEGVYEQYF
many,TRBJ2-1,TRBV6-1,.,TGTGCCAGCAGCACGCATAGCTCCTACAATGAGCAGTTCTTC,CASSTHSSYNEQFF